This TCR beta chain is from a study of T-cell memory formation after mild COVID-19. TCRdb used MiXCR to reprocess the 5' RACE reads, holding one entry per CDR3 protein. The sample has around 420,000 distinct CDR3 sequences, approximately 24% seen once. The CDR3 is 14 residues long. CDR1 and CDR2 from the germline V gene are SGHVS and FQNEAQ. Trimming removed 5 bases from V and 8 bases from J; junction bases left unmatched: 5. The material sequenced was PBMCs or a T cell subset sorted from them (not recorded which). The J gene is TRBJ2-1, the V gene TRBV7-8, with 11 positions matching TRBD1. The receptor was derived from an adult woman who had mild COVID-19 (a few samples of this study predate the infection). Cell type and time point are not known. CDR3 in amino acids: CASSKDRGRDEQFF. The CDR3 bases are TGTGCCAGCAGCAAGGACAGGGGGCGCGATGAGCAGTTCTTC.